A single sample is the source of the 5 T cell receptor beta chains below, sequenced in a study of blood T cell repertoires in COVID-19. Repertoires were generated with immunoSEQ multiplex PCR, while TCRdb's copy carries only in-frame clones and drops some. The data hold about 220,000 clones, with 80% to 90% observed a single time. Sequences were obtained from peripheral blood. These receptors were taken from a man between 50 and 59 years old who had recovered from COVID-19.

The chain is built from TRBV9 and TRBJ2-3, with 8 nucleotides matching TRBD2. Germline-derived CDR1 and CDR2 are SGDLS and YYNGEE. Trimming took 0 bases from V and 10 from J; bases not matched to a gene: 16. This CDR3 has 17 residues. CDR3 region: CASSVGAAGVHTLPQYF. In DNA, the CDR3 is TGTGCCAGCAGCGTAGGTGCAGCGGGAGTGCACACGTTACCGCAGTATTTT. Complete variable domain (other parts from reference TRBV9 and TRBJ2-3): DSGVTQTPKHLITATGQRVTLRCSPRSGDLSVYWYQQSLDQGLQFLIQYYNGEERAKGNILERFSAQQFPDLHSELNLSSLELGDSALYFCASSVGAAGVHTLPQYFGPGTRLTVL.

The chain has TRBV2 and TRBJ1-1; D is perhaps TRBD1 (6 bases). The CDR3 has 15 amino acids. CDR1 SNHLY and CDR2 FYNNEI come from the germline V gene. V lost 2 bases to trimming and J lost 0 bases, with 10 bases between them. The DNA of the CDR3 is TGTGCCAGCAGTGAATGGGACAACATGAACACTGAAGCTTTCTTT. It specifies CASSEWDNMNTEAFF.

The rearrangement uses TRBV6-5 and TRBJ2-3; 8 bases map to TRBD1. CDR3 length: 15 residues. Trimming took 5 bases from V and 0 from J; bases not matched to a gene: 4. In germline, CDR1 is MNHEY, CDR2 SVGAGI. In DNA form, the CDR3 reads TGTGCCAGCAGTCGGACAGGGAAAAGCACAGATACGCAGTATTTT. Residues: CASSRTGKSTDTQYF.

The V call is TRBV27, the J call TRBJ1-1, with D maybe TRBD1 (6 bases). The CDR3 runs 13 residues. V was clipped by 6 bases and J by 8 bases, with 16 bases between them. From germline, CDR1 is MNHEY and CDR2 SMNVEV (reference sequence). This chain's CDR3 is CASSELRQAEAFF. CDR3 in DNA: TGTGCCAGCAGCGAACTGCGACAGGCCGAAGCTTTCTTT.

In the case of this clone: At one end, the junction sequence differs from germline, possibly due to a read error. V is TRBV28 and J is TRBJ2-7, with a possible D match to TRBD1 (6 bases). CDR3 length equals 12 residues. Germline-derived CDR1 and CDR2 are MDHEN and SYDVKM. Written as DNA, the CDR3 is TGTGCCAGCAGTACAAGCCGGGACAACCCTTTCTTC. Its translation: CASSTSRDNPFF.